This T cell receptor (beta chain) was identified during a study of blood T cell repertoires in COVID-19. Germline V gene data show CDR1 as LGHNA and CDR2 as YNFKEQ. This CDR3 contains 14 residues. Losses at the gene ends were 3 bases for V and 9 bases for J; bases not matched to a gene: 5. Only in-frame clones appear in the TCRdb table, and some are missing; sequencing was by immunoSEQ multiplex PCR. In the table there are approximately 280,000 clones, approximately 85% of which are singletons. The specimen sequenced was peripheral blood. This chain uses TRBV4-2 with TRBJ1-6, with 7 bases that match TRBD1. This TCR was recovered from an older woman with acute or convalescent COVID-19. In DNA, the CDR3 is TGTGCCAGCAGCCATGACAGGGAAAGTTCACCCCTCCACTTT. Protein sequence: CASSHDRESSPLHF.